This T cell receptor beta chain is from a study of T cell changes during pregnancy in multiple sclerosis. Some clones are missing from TCRdb's copy, which holds only in-frame ones; the method was immunoSEQ multiplex PCR. The sample includes approximately 84,000 clones, approximately 95% seen only once; the top ten take 0.8% to 1%. CDR1 is SNHLY and CDR2 is FYNNEI in the germline V gene. This CDR3 is built from 12 residues. V shed 9 bases, J shed 2 bases, and the junction held 2 bases outside the gene matches. The chain joins TRBV2 to TRBJ2-3; TRBD1 agrees at 7 bases. The sample here was peripheral blood, taken in the second trimester of pregnancy. The receptor was isolated from a female donor in good health, enrolled as a control in a pregnancy study. DNA of the CDR3: TGTGCCAGTAAGGGGGCCACAGATACGCAGTATTTT. This translates into CASKGATDTQYF.